This T cell receptor (beta chain) was recovered during a study of shared T cell receptors in the human thymus. The method was immunoSEQ multiplex PCR; TCRdb's version includes in-frame clones alone and lacks a portion of them. Of about 660,000 clones listed, roughly 90% are singletons. Trimming cost V 5 bases and J 3 bases, with 13 bases left between them. CDR1 MNHEY and CDR2 SVGAGI come from the germline V gene. The CDR3 is made up of 14 amino acids. The sample was also reused in another study, on human thymus T cells. That study reports: Donation came from healthy Finnish infants having corrective surgery for congenital heart defects. Resections that were taken during corrective heart surgery supplied the thymus tissue. Thymic as well as blood repertoires seemed to favor certain V and J genes unevenly. Related research described strongly overlapping thymic repertoires in unrelated people.

This rearrangement joins TRBV6-5 to TRBJ1-2; D is ambiguous. The source of this sequence is a boy younger than two with a congenital heart defect. Material for sequencing was thymocytes. The DNA for the CDR3 is TGTGCCAGCAGTCTCAATAGAGATCACTATGGCTACACCTTC. It translates to CASSLNRDHYGYTF.